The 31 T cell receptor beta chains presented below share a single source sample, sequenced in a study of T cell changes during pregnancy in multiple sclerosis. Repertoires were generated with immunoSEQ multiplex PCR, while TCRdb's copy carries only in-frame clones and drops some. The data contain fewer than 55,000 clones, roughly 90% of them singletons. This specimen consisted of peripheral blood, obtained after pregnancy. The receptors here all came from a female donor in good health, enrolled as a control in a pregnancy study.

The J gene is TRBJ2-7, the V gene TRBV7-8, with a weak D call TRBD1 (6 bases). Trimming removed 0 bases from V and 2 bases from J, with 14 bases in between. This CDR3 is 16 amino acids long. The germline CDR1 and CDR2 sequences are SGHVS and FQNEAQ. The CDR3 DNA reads TGTGCCAGCAGCTTAGCTACGCCAGGGGCGGCCTACGAGCAGTACTTC. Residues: CASSLATPGAAYEQYF.

This CDR3 is CARSHRGVSEQYF. CDR3 nucleotide sequence: TGTGCCAGAAGCCACAGGGGCGTTAGTGAGCAGTACTTC. This rearrangement joins TRBV5-3 to TRBJ2-7; TRBD1 matches at 7 bases. TRBV5-3 is an ORF for which the function is uncertain. The V and J ends lost 4 bases and 7 bases, in that order; junction bases with no gene match: 8. The CDR3 contains 13 residues.

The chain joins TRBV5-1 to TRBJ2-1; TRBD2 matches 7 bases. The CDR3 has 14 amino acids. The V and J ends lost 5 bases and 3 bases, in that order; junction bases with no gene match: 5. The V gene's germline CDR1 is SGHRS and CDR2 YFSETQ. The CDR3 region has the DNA TGCGCCAGCAGGGTGACGGGAGGCTACAATGAGCAGTTCTTC. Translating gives CASRVTGGYNEQFF.

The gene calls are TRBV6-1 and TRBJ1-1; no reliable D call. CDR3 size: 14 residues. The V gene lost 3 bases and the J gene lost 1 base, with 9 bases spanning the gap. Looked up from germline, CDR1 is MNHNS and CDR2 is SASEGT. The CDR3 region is CASSDRERNTEAFF. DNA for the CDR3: TGTGCCAGCAGTGATCGGGAGCGGAACACTGAAGCTTTCTTT.

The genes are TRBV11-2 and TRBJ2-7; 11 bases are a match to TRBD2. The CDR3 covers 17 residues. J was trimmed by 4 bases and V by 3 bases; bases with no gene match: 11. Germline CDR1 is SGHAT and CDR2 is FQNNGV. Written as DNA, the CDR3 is TGTGCCAGCAGCTTCGGAGGGGTAGCGGGAGGGCCTTACGAGCAGTACTTC. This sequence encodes CASSFGGVAGGPYEQYF.

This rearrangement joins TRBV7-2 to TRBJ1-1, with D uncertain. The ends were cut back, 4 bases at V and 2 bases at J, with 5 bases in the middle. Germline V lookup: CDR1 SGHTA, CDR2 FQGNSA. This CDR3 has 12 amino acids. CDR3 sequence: CASSYSNTEAFF. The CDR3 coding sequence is TGTGCCAGCAGCTACAGTAACACTGAAGCTTTCTTT.

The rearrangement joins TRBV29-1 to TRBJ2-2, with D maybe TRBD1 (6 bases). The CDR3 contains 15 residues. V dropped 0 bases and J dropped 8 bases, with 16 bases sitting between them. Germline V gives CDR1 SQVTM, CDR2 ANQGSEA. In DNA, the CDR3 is TGCAGCGTTGAAGAACAGGGCCCAGGGGCGGGGGAGCTGTTTTTT. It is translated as CSVEEQGPGAGELFF.

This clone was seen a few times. In DNA form, the CDR3 reads TGCGCCAGCAGCTTGGGGGGGGTCGATGGCTACACCTTC. Amino acid sequence: CASSLGGVDGYTF. This sequence joins TRBV5-1 and TRBJ1-2; D is possibly TRBD1 (5 bases). Germline loops: CDR1 SGHRS, CDR2 YFSETQ. The CDR3 covers 13 residues. Trimming pared 0 bases from V and 6 bases from J, leaving 9 bases between.

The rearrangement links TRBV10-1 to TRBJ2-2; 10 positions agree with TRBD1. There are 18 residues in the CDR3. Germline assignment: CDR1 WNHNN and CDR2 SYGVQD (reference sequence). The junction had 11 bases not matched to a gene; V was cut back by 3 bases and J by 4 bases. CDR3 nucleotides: TGCGCCAGCAGTGAATTAAGACAGGGGGCGCCGGGCACCGGGGAGCTGTTTTTT. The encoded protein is CASSELRQGAPGTGELFF.

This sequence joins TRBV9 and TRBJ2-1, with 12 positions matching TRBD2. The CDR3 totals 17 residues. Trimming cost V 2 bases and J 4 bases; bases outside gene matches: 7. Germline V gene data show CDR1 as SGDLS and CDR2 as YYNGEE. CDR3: CASSVLGTSGGYNEQFF. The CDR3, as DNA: TGTGCCAGCAGCGTGTTGGGTACTAGCGGGGGGTACAATGAGCAGTTCTTC. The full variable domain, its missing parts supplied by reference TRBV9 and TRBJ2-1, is DSGVTQTPKHLITATGQRVTLRCSPRSGDLSVYWYQQSLDQGLQFLIQYYNGEERAKGNILERFSAQQFPDLHSELNLSSLELGDSALYFCASSVLGTSGGYNEQFFGPGTRLTVL.

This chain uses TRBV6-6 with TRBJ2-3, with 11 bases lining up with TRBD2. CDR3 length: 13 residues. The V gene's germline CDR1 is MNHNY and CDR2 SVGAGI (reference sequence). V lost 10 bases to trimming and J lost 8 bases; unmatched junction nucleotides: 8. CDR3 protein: CATLAGGGGTQYF. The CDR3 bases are TGTGCCACCCTAGCGGGGGGCGGGGGTACGCAGTATTTT.

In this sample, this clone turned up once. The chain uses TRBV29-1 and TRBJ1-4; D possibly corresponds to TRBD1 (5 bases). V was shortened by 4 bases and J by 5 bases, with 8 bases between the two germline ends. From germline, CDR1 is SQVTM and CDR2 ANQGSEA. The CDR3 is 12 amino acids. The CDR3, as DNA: TGCAGCGTTGGACAGTCAAATGAAAAACTGTTTTTT. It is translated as CSVGQSNEKLFF.

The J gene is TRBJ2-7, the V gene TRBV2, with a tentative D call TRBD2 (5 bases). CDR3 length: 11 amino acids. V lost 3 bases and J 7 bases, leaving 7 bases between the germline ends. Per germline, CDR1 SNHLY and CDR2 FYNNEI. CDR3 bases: TGTGCCAGCAGTGAGACGGGAGAGCAGTACTTC. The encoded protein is CASSETGEQYF. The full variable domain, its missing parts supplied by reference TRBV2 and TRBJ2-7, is EPEVTQTPSHQVTQMGQEVILRCVPISNHLYFYWYRQILGQKVEFLVSFYNNEISEKSEIFDDQFSVERPDGSNFTLKIRSTKLEDSAMYFCASSETGEQYFGPGTRLTVT.

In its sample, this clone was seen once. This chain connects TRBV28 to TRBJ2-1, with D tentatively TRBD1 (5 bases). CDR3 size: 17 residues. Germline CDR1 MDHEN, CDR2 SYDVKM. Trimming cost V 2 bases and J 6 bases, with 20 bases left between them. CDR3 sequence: CASSLNDWGISLNEQFF. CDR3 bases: TGTGCCAGCAGTTTAAACGATTGGGGCATTTCCCTCAATGAGCAGTTCTTC. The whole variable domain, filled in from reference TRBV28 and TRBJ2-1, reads DVKVTQSSRYLVKRTGEKVFLECVQDMDHENMFWYRQDPGLGLRLIYFSYDVKMKEKGDIPEGYSVSREKKERFSLILESASTNQTSMYLCASSLNDWGISLNEQFFGPGTRLTVL.

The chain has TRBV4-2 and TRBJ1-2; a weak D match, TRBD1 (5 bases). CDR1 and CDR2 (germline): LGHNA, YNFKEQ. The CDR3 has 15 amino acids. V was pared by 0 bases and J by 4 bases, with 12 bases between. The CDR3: CASSQEAGNFYGYTF. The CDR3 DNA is TGTGCCAGCAGCCAAGAGGCAGGGAACTTCTATGGCTACACCTTC.

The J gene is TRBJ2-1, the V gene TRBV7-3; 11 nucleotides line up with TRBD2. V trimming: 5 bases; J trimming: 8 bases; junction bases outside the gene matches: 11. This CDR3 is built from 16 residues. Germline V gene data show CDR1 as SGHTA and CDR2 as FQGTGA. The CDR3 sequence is CASSLNSGGALDEQFF. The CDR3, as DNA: TGTGCCAGCAGCCTTAATAGCGGGGGGGCTTTGGATGAGCAGTTCTTC.

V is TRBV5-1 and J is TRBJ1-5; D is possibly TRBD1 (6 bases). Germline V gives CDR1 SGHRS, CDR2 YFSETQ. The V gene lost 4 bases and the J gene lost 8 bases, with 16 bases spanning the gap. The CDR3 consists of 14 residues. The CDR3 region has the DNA TGCGCCAGCAGCCGGGCGGGGGCGAACGAGCCCCAGCATTTT. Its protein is CASSRAGANEPQHF.

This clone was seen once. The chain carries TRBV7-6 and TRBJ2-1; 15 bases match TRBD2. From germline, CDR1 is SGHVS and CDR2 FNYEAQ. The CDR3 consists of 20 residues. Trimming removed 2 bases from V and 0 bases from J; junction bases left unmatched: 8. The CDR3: CASSLIGLAGGLSSYNEQFF. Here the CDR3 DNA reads TGTGCCAGCAGCTTAATCGGACTAGCGGGAGGGCTGAGCTCCTACAATGAGCAGTTCTTC.

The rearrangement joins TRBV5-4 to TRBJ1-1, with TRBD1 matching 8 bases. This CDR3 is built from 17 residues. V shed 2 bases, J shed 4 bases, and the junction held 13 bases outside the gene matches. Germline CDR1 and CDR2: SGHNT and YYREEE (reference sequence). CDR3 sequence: CASSFPGTGALSTEAFF. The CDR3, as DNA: TGTGCCAGCAGCTTTCCCGGGACAGGAGCCTTGAGCACTGAAGCTTTCTTT.

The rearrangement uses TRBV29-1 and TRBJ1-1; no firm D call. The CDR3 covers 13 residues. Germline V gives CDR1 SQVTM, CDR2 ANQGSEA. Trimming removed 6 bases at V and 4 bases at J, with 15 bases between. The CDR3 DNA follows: TGCAGCGTATGGAAAATAGGGAGCACTGAAGCTTTCTTT. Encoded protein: CSVWKIGSTEAFF. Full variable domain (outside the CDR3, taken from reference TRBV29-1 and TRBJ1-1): SAVISQKPSRDICQRGTSLTIQCQVDSQVTMMFWYRQQPGQSLTLIATANQGSEATYESGFVIDKFPISRPNLTFSTLTVSNMSPEDSSIYLCSVWKIGSTEAFFGQGTRLTVV.

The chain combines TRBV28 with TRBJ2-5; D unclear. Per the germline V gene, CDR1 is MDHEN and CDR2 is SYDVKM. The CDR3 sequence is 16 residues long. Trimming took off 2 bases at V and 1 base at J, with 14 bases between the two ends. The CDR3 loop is CASSLGWAMGQETQYF. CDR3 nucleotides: TGTGCCAGCAGTTTAGGGTGGGCGATGGGCCAAGAGACCCAGTACTTC.

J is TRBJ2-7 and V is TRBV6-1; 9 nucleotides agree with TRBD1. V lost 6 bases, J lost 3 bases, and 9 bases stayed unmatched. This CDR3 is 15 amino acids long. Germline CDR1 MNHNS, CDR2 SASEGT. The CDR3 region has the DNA TGTGCCAGCAGCGAGGGGACAGGGAAGCTCTACGAGCAGTACTTC. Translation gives CASSEGTGKLYEQYF.

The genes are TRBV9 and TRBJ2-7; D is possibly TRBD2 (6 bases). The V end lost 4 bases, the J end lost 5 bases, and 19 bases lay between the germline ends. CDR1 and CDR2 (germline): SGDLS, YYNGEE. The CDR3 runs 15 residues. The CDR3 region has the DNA TGTGCCAGCAGCCCCTCCGGGGGAGCATTCGACGAGCAGTACTTC. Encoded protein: CASSPSGGAFDEQYF.

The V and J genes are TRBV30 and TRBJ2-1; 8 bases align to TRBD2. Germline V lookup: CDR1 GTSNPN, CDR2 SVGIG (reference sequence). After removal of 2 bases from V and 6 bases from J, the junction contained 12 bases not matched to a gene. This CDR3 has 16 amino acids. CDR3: CAWSRTGGGFINEQFF. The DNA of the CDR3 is TGTGCCTGGAGTCGTACGGGGGGGGGATTTATCAATGAGCAGTTCTTC.

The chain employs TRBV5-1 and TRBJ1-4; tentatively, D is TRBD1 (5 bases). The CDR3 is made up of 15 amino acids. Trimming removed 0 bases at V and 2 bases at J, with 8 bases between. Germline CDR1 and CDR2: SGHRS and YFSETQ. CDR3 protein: CASSLGSGTNEKLFF. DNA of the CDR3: TGCGCCAGCAGCTTGGGGTCAGGGACTAATGAAAAACTGTTTTTT.

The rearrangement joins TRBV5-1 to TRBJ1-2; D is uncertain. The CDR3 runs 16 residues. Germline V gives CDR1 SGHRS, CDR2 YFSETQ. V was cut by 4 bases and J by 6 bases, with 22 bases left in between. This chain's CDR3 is CASSLGGGTAENGYTF. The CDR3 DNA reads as TGCGCCAGCAGCCTCGGTGGTGGCACCGCGGAAAATGGCTACACCTTC.

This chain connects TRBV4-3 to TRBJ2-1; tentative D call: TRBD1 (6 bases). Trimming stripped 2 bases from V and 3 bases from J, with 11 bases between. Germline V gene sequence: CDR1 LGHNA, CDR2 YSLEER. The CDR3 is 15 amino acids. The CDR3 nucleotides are TGCGCCAGCAGCCAACGCACAGGGAACTACAATGAGCAGTTCTTC. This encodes CASSQRTGNYNEQFF.

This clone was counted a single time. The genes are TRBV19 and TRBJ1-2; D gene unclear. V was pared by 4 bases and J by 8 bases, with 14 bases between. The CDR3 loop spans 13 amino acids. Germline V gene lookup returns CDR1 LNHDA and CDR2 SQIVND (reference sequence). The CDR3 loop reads CASSRPQGGGYTF. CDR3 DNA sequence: TGTGCCAGTAGTAGGCCCCAAGGCGGGGGCTACACCTTC. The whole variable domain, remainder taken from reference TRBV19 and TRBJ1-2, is DGGITQSPKYLFRKEGQNVTLSCEQNLNHDAMYWYRQDPGQGLRLIYYSQIVNDFQKGDIAEGYSVSREKKESFPLTVTSAQKNPTAFYLCASSRPQGGGYTFGSGTRLTVV.

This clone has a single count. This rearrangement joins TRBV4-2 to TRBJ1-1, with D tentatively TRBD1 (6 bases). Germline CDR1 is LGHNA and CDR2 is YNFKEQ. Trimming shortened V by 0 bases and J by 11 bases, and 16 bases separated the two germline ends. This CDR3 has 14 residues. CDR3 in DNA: TGTGCCAGCAGCCAAGATGGACAGTCGTCAGGGGCTTTCTTT. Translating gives CASSQDGQSSGAFF.

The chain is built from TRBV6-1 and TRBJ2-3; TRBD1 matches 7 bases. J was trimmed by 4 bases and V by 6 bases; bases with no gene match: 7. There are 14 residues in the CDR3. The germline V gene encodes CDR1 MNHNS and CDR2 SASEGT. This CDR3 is CASRPGQQADTQYF. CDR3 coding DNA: TGTGCCAGCAGACCGGGACAGCAAGCAGATACGCAGTATTTT.

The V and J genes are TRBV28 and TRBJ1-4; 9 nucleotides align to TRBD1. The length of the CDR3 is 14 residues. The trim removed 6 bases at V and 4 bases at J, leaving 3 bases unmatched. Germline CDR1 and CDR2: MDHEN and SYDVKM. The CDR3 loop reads CASRKTGGNEKLFF. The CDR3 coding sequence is TGTGCCAGCAGAAAGACAGGGGGTAATGAAAAACTGTTTTTT.